Listed below are T cell receptor beta chains from one sample, sequenced in a study of blood T cells in healthy people across ages. TCRdb re-called the 5' RACE reads with MiXCR, one entry per CDR3 protein. The data show 630,000 or so distinct CDR3 sequences, 25% to 30% seen once. Material: blood. The receptors stem from a woman at least 80 years old in good health. Each CDR3 is given with its conserved first and last residue. The D gene is left open where the match is weak. Not every row has a clone size; where given, it reads once, few, many or a size class.

j_call v_call d_call clone_size cdr3_aa cdr3_nt
TRBJ1-2 TRBV2 . many CASTRQTTNYGYTF TGTGCCAGCACAAGACAGACGACTAACTATGGCTACACCTTC
TRBJ2-7 TRBV3-1 TRBD1 . CASSLDLGQRNEQYF TGTGCCAGCAGCCTCGACTTGGGACAGAGAAACGAGCAGTACTTC
TRBJ2-7 TRBV20-1 . . CSARDLRDSHAYEQYF TGCAGTGCTAGAGATCTCAGGGACTCCCATGCCTACGAGCAGTACTTC
TRBJ2-7 TRBV5-1 TRBD1 many CASSTLRQGAPYEQYF TGCGCCAGCAGCACCTTGAGACAGGGTGCCCCCTACGAGCAGTACTTC
TRBJ1-5 TRBV4-1 . . CASSQSEAAAYQPQHF TGCGCCAGCAGCCAAAGTGAGGCCGCGGCCTATCAGCCCCAGCATTTT
TRBJ1-3 TRBV6-5 TRBD1 . CASSYTQGGFSGNTIYF TGTGCCAGCAGTTACACACAGGGGGGATTCTCTGGAAACACCATATATTTT
TRBJ2-6 TRBV12-3/TRBV12-4 TRBD2 few CAIGGGSGANVLTF TGTGCCATCGGGGGGGGCTCTGGGGCCAACGTCCTGACTTTC
TRBJ2-7 TRBV5-5 . many CASSPGGRERGYEQYF TGTGCCAGCAGTCCGGGGGGCAGGGAAAGGGGTTACGAGCAGTACTTC
TRBJ2-2 TRBV6-5 TRBD2 few CASKRDGQGELFF TGTGCCAGCAAGCGGGACGGACAAGGCGAGCTGTTTTTT
TRBJ2-7 TRBV29-1 TRBD1 many CSVLIRQGEKEQYF TGCAGCGTCCTCATCCGACAGGGGGAGAAGGAGCAGTACTTC
TRBJ2-3 TRBV20-1 TRBD1 . CCATLGQGATDTQYF TGCTGTGCTACACTCGGACAGGGGGCCACAGATACGCAGTATTTT
TRBJ2-7 TRBV20-1 . many CSASWARRGFYEQYF TGCAGTGCTAGTTGGGCTAGGCGAGGCTTCTACGAGCAGTACTTC
TRBJ1-1 TRBV19 TRBD1 once CASRTRDSLNTEAFF TGTGCCAGTAGGACACGGGACAGCTTGAACACTGAAGCTTTCTTT
TRBJ2-3 TRBV20-1 TRBD2 . CSARILAGGPSTDTQYF TGCAGTGCTAGAATACTAGCGGGAGGGCCAAGTACAGATACGCAGTATTTT
TRBJ2-3 TRBV6-1 TRBD2 . CASSLPAGASTDTQYF TGTGCCAGCAGTTTACCAGCGGGGGCTAGCACAGATACGCAGTATTTT
TRBJ1-5 TRBV19 TRBD1 few CASIGTGSSNQPQHF TGTGCCAGTATCGGGACAGGGAGTAGCAATCAGCCCCAGCATTTT
TRBJ2-5 TRBV7-9 TRBD1 many CASSLATGQQETQYF TGTGCCAGCAGCTTAGCAACGGGACAGCAAGAGACCCAGTACTTC
TRBJ2-7 TRBV18 TRBD1 many CASSQTFTGQGSYEQYF TGTGCCAGCTCACAAACCTTCACAGGACAGGGGTCCTACGAGCAGTACTTC
TRBJ1-5 TRBV7-2 . few CASSRGGAGQPQHF TGTGCCAGCAGCCGAGGAGGGGCGGGTCAGCCCCAGCATTTT
TRBJ1-2 TRBV5-1 . . CASSLQSNYGYTF TGCGCCAGCAGCCTGCAGTCTAACTATGGCTACACCTTC
TRBJ1-2 TRBV3-1 . many CASSQKADFGYTF TGTGCCAGCAGCCAAAAGGCCGATTTTGGCTACACCTTC
TRBJ2-5 TRBV12-3/TRBV12-4 . many CASSYGPAETQYF TGTGCCAGCAGTTATGGCCCAGCGGAGACCCAGTACTTC
TRBJ2-3 TRBV14 . . CASSEDLRDTQYF TGTGCCAGCAGCGAAGATTTAAGAGATACGCAGTATTTT
TRBJ2-2 TRBV20-1 . few CSAEWRGAINTGELFF TGCAGTGCGGAATGGAGGGGGGCCATCAACACCGGGGAGCTGTTTTTT
TRBJ1-1 TRBV20-1 . . CSARPGQMNTEAFF TGCAGTGCTAGACCCGGACAGATGAACACTGAAGCTTTCTTT
TRBJ2-1 TRBV30 TRBD2 few CAWNGGSSYNEQFF TGTGCCTGGAATGGCGGGAGCTCCTACAATGAGCAGTTCTTC
TRBJ1-5 TRBV6-1 . . CASSEVRGLGNQPQHF TGTGCCAGCAGTGAAGTGCGGGGATTGGGCAATCAGCCCCAGCATTTT
TRBJ2-7 TRBV4-2 . many CASSQVNEGEQYF TGTGCCAGCAGCCAAGTCAACGAGGGCGAGCAGTACTTC
TRBJ2-3 TRBV6-1 . many CASSESGIRADTQYF TGTGCCAGCAGTGAATCGGGGATAAGAGCCGATACGCAGTATTTT
TRBJ1-1 TRBV24-1 TRBD1 many CATSSDRGRGNTEAFF TGTGCCACCAGTAGCGACAGGGGGCGAGGGAACACTGAAGCTTTCTTT
TRBJ2-5 TRBV6-1 TRBD1 . CASSGRDRGRGLINNEQYF TGTGCCAGCAGTGGCCGGGACAGGGGGCGAGGTCTCATTAACAATGAGCAGTACTTC
TRBJ2-5 TRBV6-2/TRBV6-3 . few CASSYRGIETQYF TGTGCCAGCAGTTACCGGGGAATAGAGACCCAGTACTTC
TRBJ2-1 TRBV5-1 TRBD1 many CASSFGAGGAYWQFF TGCGCCAGCAGCTTCGGGGCAGGGGGCGCCTATTGGCAGTTCTTC
TRBJ1-6 TRBV19 . . CASSMGSSYNSPLHF TGTGCCAGTAGTATGGGGAGCTCCTATAATTCACCCCTCCACTTT
TRBJ2-7 TRBV5-1 TRBD2 many CASSTTGGKYEQYF TGCGCCAGCAGCACGACGGGGGGAAAGTACGAGCAGTACTTC
TRBJ2-7 TRBV7-9 . many CASSPGQYLEGEQYF TGTGCCAGCAGCCCTGGCCAGTACCTAGAGGGGGAGCAGTACTTC
TRBJ2-3 TRBV3-1 TRBD2 many CASSQDSGLAGNTQYF TGTGCCAGCAGCCAAGATTCTGGTCTAGCGGGGAATACGCAGTATTTT
TRBJ2-7 TRBV4-1 TRBD2 few CASSQTETGGHRSYEQYF TGCGCCAGCAGCCAGACTGAGACGGGGGGGCATCGGTCCTACGAGCAGTACTTC
TRBJ1-2 TRBV7-9 TRBD1 . CASSSTRTDRVQGYTF TGTGCCAGCAGCTCGACCCGCACGGACAGGGTACAAGGCTACACCTTC
TRBJ2-7 TRBV5-1 TRBD2 many CASSFTGGSYEQYF TGCGCCAGCAGCTTCACGGGGGGCTCCTACGAGCAGTACTTC
TRBJ2-7 TRBV7-2 . many CASSFSHSSYEQYF TGTGCCAGCAGCTTTAGTCACAGCTCCTACGAGCAGTACTTC
TRBJ2-4 TRBV5-1 . . CASSSEGVKAKNIQYF TGCGCCAGCAGCTCCGAAGGGGTGAAGGCCAAAAACATTCAGTACTTC
TRBJ2-1 TRBV5-6 TRBD2 . CASSFRASGGVANYNEQFF TGTGCCAGCAGCTTCCGGGCTAGCGGGGGGGTTGCGAACTACAATGAGCAGTTCTTC
TRBJ2-7 TRBV27 . few CASSVDRCYEQYF TGTGCCAGCAGTGTAGACAGGTGCTACGAGCAGTACTTC
TRBJ1-5 TRBV15 . . CATSRGEGPQHF TGTGCCACCAGCAGAGGCGAGGGGCCCCAGCATTTT